This T cell receptor beta chain comes out of a study of shared clonotypes between healthy human individuals (dated by TCRdb to 2018 to 2021). General notes on the study: The cohort included three men and a couple of women between 18 and 49 years of age. For each donor, CD4 naive and CD4 memory were each given three plates, CD8 naive was given two plates, and CD8 memory was given one plate. Blood TCR repertoires of roughly five healthy adults were deeply sequenced to estimate repertoire size and the extent of clonotype sharing between individuals. To increase sequencing depth and limit assay-specific biases, TCR repertoire library preparation and sequencing were carried out by different laboratories using diverse techniques. Each donor's leukapheresis produced roughly between roughly 0.9 and 9 billion PBMCs.

Study-wide conclusions, independent of this receptor: Based on pairwise subsampling, the degree of clonotype sharing among donors was expected to be affected by sequencing depth. Incomplete sequencing was indicated by rarefaction of sorted-subset datasets, despite the large sequencing depth. The genetic and exposure-history diversity represented was limited by the small number of donors. Naive subsets generally had larger estimated clonotype richness than memory subsets did. Sampling was limited to blood, and TCR repertoires in tissue likely differ from TCR repertoires in blood. Approximately 5% of naive CD4, 3.5% of naive CD8, around 2.3% of memory CD4, and roughly 0.4% of memory CD8 clonotypes were shared across several donors. Clonotypes shared by all four sorted-subset donors showed higher generation probabilities than non-shared clonotypes.

Healthy HIV-negative adults with no recently reported acute infections or vaccinations were included as donors. All donors were Caucasian adults living in Nashville, Tennessee, USA. CD4+ T cells were enriched by magnetic negative selection; naive cells were then positively selected on CD45RA, and the negative fraction formed the memory subset. After blood collection by leukapheresis, PBMCs were isolated using Ficoll-Histopaque density gradient centrifugation and then cryopreserved in the vapor phase of liquid nitrogen. Analytical flow cytometry was used to check the purity and quantity of every magnetically sorted T cell population. From each sorted fraction, genomic DNA was isolated and quantified by UV absorbance on a Nanodrop 2000c. Using the deep immunoSEQ assay, multiplex PCR amplified TCR CDR3 regions from genomic DNA. Genomic DNA extracted from each cell subset was distributed evenly over all wells of several immunoSEQ 96-well plates, and each plate served as one replicate. Each replicate PCR for sorted subsets received roughly 200 ng genomic DNA, equal to about 30,000 T cell genomes. Purified libraries were quantified with a Qubit 3.0 fluorometer, sized on a Bioanalyzer 2100, and re-quantified with the KAPA Library Quantification kit. Every immunoSEQ 96-well plate was sequenced on a separate single-read 150-cycle Illumina NextSeq 550 flow cell. The study's own analysis went as follows. Because the immunoSEQ output included only junctional sequences and no quality scores, the filtering could not be the same as the filtering used for full-length reads. Sequences were annotated with PyIR, a Python wrapper for IgBLAST v1.9, and V/J genes and CDR3 were assigned using IMGT germline references. Reads with weak V/J assignments (E-value above 1e-6), missing CDR3, stop codons, out-of-frame junctions, or ambiguous translated residues were removed. V3J clonotypes were defined as sequences sharing an identical inferred V gene, J gene, and CDR3 amino acid sequence. To compute the percentage overlap between repertoires, the number of shared unique clonotypes was divided by the size of the smaller repertoire. RTK rarefaction, the Chao1 estimator, and Recon v2.1 estimates of unobserved clonotypes were used to assess repertoire richness. OLGA was used to compute generation probabilities for all TCRbeta clonotypes that the gDNA method yielded from several donors. The table was pulled from immuneACCESS by TCRdb, which kept in-frame rearrangements only. Such tables lose some clones; where checked, under half of the loss comes from unresolved V genes, and the rest has no known cause. Clonal size and the V and J genes are those of that table, whereas D and trimming came from the DNA. Recorded for this sample are 2 million to 3 million clones; 93% of them occurred a single time. Clones ranked in the top ten supply more than 0.35% of the sample.

V and J lose 6 bases and 7 bases, and a span of 15 bases separates them. The germline V gene provides CDR1 MDHEN and CDR2 SYDVKM. From cysteine to phenylalanine, the CDR3 is 13 amino acids long. This entry keeps only the CDR3 DNA: 39 bases, framed from base 1. Worth noting for this clone: Its recognized antigen is unknown. Base qualities were left out, and no much larger clone turns up one base away.

The sequence came from a man in his late teens or twenties in good health. Some clones in this sample may be carry-over from other donors' samples. The rearrangement combines TRBV28 with TRBJ1-2; no confident D gene assignment can be made. Sequencing used naive CD4+ T cells from PBMCs. The cell subset or site label, as the study defines it: CD45RA+ positively selected. The nucleotide sequence is TGTGCCAGCAGCCCAGTCAGGTCGGGTGGCTACACCTTC. Its protein reads: CASSPVRSGGYTF.